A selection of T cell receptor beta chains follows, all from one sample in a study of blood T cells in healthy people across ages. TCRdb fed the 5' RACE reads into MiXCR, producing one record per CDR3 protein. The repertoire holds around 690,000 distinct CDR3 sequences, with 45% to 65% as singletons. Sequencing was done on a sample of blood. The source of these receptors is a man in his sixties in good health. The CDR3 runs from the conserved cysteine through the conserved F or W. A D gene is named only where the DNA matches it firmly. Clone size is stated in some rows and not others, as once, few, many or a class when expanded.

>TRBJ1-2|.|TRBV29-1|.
TGCAGCGTTGAGTACAGCGCAAACTATGGCTACACCTTC
CSVEYSANYGYTF
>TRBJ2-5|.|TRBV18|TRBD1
TGTGCCAGCTCACCGCCCGGGACAGAAGAGACCCAGTACTTC
CASSPPGTEETQYF
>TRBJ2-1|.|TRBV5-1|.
TGCGCCAGCAGCTTGCGGGGTCACCTGGGCCCCTACAATGAGCAGTTCTTC
CASSLRGHLGPYNEQFF
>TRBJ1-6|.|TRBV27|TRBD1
TGTGCCAGCAGTGGAACCACAGGGGCCCTGATCTATAATTCACCCCTCCACTTT
CASSGTTGALIYNSPLHF
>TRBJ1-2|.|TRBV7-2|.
TGTGCCAGCAGCCCCGACAGACTTAAGAGCTACACCTTC
CASSPDRLKSYTF
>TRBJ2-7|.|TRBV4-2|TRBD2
TGTGCCAGCAGCCGAGATCCTGGGGGGGTTTACGAGCAGTACTTC
CASSRDPGGVYEQYF
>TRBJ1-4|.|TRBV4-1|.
TGCGCCAGCAGCCAAGAATCCGGCAGACCTAATGAAAAACTGTTTTTT
CASSQESGRPNEKLFF
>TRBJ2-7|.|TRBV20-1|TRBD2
TGCAGTGCTGATGGACTAGCGGGGGTCTCCCGGTCCCAGTACTTC
CSADGLAGVSRSQYF
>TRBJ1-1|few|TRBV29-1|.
TGCAGCGTCAAGGTAGAGAACACTGAAGCTTTCTTT
CSVKVENTEAFF
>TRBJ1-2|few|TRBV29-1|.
TGCAGCGTTGAAGAAGGCGGATACTGTGGCTACACCTTC
CSVEEGGYCGYTF
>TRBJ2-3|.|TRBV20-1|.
TGCAGTGCTAGAGAGCCGAGGACTACAGATACGCAGTATTTT
CSAREPRTTDTQYF
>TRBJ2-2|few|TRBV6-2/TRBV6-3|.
TGTGCCAGCAGTTTAGGGACGGCGACGAACACCGGGGAGCTGTTTTTT
CASSLGTATNTGELFF
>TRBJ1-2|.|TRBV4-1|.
TGCGCCAGCAGCCAAGATCCCGGGGGCTCTCAGTATTTCTATGGCTACACCTTC
CASSQDPGGSQYFYGYTF
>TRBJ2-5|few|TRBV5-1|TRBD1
TGCGCCAGCAGCCGCGGACAGGAACAAGAGACCCAGTACTTC
CASSRGQEQETQYF
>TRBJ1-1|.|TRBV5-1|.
TGCGCCAGCAAGGAGACAGCCCAATGGGGCACTGAAGCTTTCTTT
CASKETAQWGTEAFF
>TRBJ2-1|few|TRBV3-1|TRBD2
TGTGCCACCGGACTAGCTAGGGGGACCTACAATGAGCAGTTCTTC
CATGLARGTYNEQFF
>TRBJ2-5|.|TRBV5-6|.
TGTGCCAGCAGCCACGACATGGGAGGACACCAAGAGACCCAGTACTTC
CASSHDMGGHQETQYF